These 30 T cell receptor beta chains were all obtained from the same sample, sequenced in a study of blood T cell repertoires in COVID-19. Measured with immunoSEQ multiplex PCR; TCRdb has only the in-frame clones, and not every one. This table has approximately 40,000 clones, approximately 88% appearing once. Sequencing used peripheral blood. Receptors originate from a human donor in a cohort sampled during active COVID-19.

The gene calls are TRBV5-1 and TRBJ1-6; no clear D. Germline CDR1 SGHRS, CDR2 YFSETQ. The CDR3 consists of 17 residues. With 2 bases removed from V and 5 bases from J, the gap between germline ends came to 17 bases. For the CDR3, the DNA is TGCGCCAGCAGCTTTCTCCCCGCCCGAGGGAATAATTCACCCCTCCACTTT. Encoded protein: CASSFLPARGNNSPLHF.

V is TRBV2 and J is TRBJ2-5; 9 bases are a match to TRBD1. Germline V lookup: CDR1 SNHLY, CDR2 FYNNEI. V shed 5 bases, J shed 0 bases, and the junction held 4 bases outside the gene matches. This CDR3 is built from 15 residues. This CDR3 reads CASSRDRGDQETQYF. Written as DNA, the CDR3 is TGTGCCAGCAGTCGCGACAGGGGGGACCAAGAGACCCAGTACTTC.

The rearrangement joins TRBV7-2 to TRBJ1-1, with D unresolved. This CDR3 is built from 15 residues. Trimming took off 5 bases at V and 1 base at J, with 14 bases between the two ends. Germline V gene sequence: CDR1 SGHTA, CDR2 FQGNSA. CDR3 coding DNA: TGTGCCAGCAGCCAATACAGCGGATCGAACACTGAAGCTTTCTTT. It specifies CASSQYSGSNTEAFF.

The V and J genes are TRBV19 and TRBJ1-5; TRBD1 aligns across 8 bases. CDR1 is LNHDA and CDR2 is SQIVND in the germline V gene (reference sequence). The CDR3 extends over 18 amino acids. The V segment lost 7 bases and the J segment 2 bases; nucleotides outside the gene matches: 16. The CDR3 reads CASMSGQGIPYGNQPQHF. The CDR3 nucleotides are TGTGCCAGTATGAGCGGACAGGGAATCCCATATGGCAATCAGCCCCAGCATTTT.

The chain recombines TRBV3-1 (or the pseudogene TRBV3-2) with TRBJ1-2; TRBD1 aligns across 7 bases. V lost 3 bases and J lost 3; bases outside the gene matches: 4. The CDR3 loop spans 14 amino acids. The germline gives CDR1 LGHDT, CDR2 YNNKEL (reference sequence). CDR3 residues: CASSQGQTDYGYTF. The CDR3 DNA reads as TGTGCCAGCAGCCAGGGACAGACGGACTATGGCTACACCTTC.

This clone showed up just once. The chain joins TRBV7-2 to TRBJ2-7, with a possible D match to TRBD1 (6 bases). Trimming stripped 4 bases from V and 1 base from J, with 14 bases between. This CDR3 has 15 residues. Per germline, CDR1 SGHTA and CDR2 FQGNSA. This CDR3 is CASSSGQPGSYEQYF. The CDR3 DNA reads as TGTGCCAGCAGCTCCGGACAGCCTGGGTCCTACGAGCAGTACTTC.

This clone has only one observation. The V call is TRBV6-5, the J call TRBJ2-7, with TRBD2 identical over 8 bases. With V trimmed by 6 bases and J by 5 bases, 12 bases remained unmatched. CDR1 is MNHEY and CDR2 is SVGAGI in the germline V gene. The CDR3 has 15 residues. The CDR3 is CASSSPGLGIDEQYF. The CDR3 coding sequence is TGTGCCAGCAGCTCCCCGGGACTAGGGATTGACGAGCAGTACTTC.

This chain connects TRBV6-6 to TRBJ2-7, with no clear D. The CDR3 consists of 13 residues. Trimming removed 2 bases from V and 1 base from J, with 6 bases in between. The germline V gene encodes CDR1 MNHNY and CDR2 SVGAGI (reference sequence). This chain's CDR3 is CASSYGASYEQYF. CDR3 in DNA: TGTGCCAGCAGTTACGGAGCTTCCTACGAGCAGTACTTC.

The CDR3 DNA sequence: TGTGCCAGCAGGGATCCGGGACAGGGGGCCTACGAGCAGTACTTC. This translates into CASRDPGQGAYEQYF. The chain uses TRBV7-8 and TRBJ2-7, with TRBD1 identical over 11 bases. Per germline, CDR1 SGHVS and CDR2 FQNEAQ. The CDR3 sequence is 15 residues long. V dropped 6 bases and J dropped 2; count of bases not matched to a gene: 6. Full variable domain (rest looked up from reference TRBV7-8 and TRBJ2-7): GAGVSQSPRYKVAKRGQDVALRCDPISGHVSLFWYQQALGQGPEFLTYFQNEAQLDKSGLPSDRFFAERPEGSVSTLKIQRTQQEDSAVYLCASRDPGQGAYEQYFGPGTRLTVT.

The chain joins TRBV19 to TRBJ2-1, with TRBD2 identical over 9 bases. The CDR3 spans 17 residues. V lost 3 bases, J lost 0 bases, and 6 bases stayed unmatched. Germline values: CDR1 LNHDA, CDR2 SQIVND (reference sequence). The DNA for the CDR3 is TGTGCCAGTAGTATTGGGTCTAGCGGGAACTCCTACAATGAGCAGTTCTTC. This encodes CASSIGSSGNSYNEQFF.

The V call is TRBV29-1, the J call TRBJ1-1; D unresolved. CDR1 is SQVTM, CDR2 ANQGSEA, per germline. This CDR3 is built from 13 residues. Trimming stripped 2 bases from V and 4 bases from J, with 11 bases between. Written as DNA, the CDR3 is TGCAGCGTTGAAAGAGGAGGAGGCACTGAAGCTTTCTTT. It is translated as CSVERGGGTEAFF.

The chain uses TRBV5-4 and TRBJ2-5; tentatively, D is TRBD1 (6 bases). The CDR3 length is 13 residues. Germline CDR1 and CDR2: SGHNT and YYREEE (reference sequence). V was cut by 10 bases and J by 5 bases, with 18 bases left in between. The CDR3 reads CAGHGGLEETQYF. The CDR3 nucleotides are TGTGCCGGTCATGGGGGCTTGGAGGAGACCCAGTACTTC.

V gene TRBV6-5 combines with J gene TRBJ1-4, with a possible D match to TRBD1 (6 bases). Germline CDR1 reads MNHEY; CDR2 reads SVGAGI. CDR3 length: 13 residues. V was trimmed by 6 bases and J by 8 bases, leaving 13 bases between them. CDR3: CASRNRAREKLFF. CDR3 DNA sequence: TGTGCCAGCAGGAACAGGGCTCGCGAAAAACTGTTTTTT.

This clone has a single count. The J gene is TRBJ2-5, the V gene TRBV24-1, with TRBD2 matching 11 bases. Germline lookup yields CDR1 KGHDR and CDR2 SFDVKD. This CDR3 is built from 15 residues. The V and J ends lost 3 bases and 5 bases, in that order; junction bases with no gene match: 4. This CDR3 is CATSDRTSGLETQYF. The CDR3 region has the DNA TGTGCCACCAGTGATCGGACTAGCGGGTTGGAGACCCAGTACTTC.

This chain connects TRBV6-1 to TRBJ1-1; perhaps TRBD1 as D (6 bases). V shed 1 base and J shed 5 bases, with 14 bases lying between them. Per the germline V gene, CDR1 is MNHNS and CDR2 is SASEGT. This CDR3 has 15 amino acids. CDR3 nucleotide sequence: TGTGCCAGCAGTGAAGGAATTCAGGGGAGTACTGAAGCTTTCTTT. Translating it yields CASSEGIQGSTEAFF.

This rearrangement joins TRBV5-3 to TRBJ1-6, with D perhaps matching TRBD1 (6 bases). TRBV5-3 belongs to the ORF category, with a function that is uncertain. The CDR3 has 16 residues. Trimming pared 7 bases from V and 4 bases from J, leaving 18 bases between. CDR3 residues: CARVPRIGGYNSPLHF. Here the CDR3 DNA reads TGTGCCAGAGTGCCTCGGATAGGGGGTTATAATTCACCCCTCCACTTT.

This clone was detected only once. The chain recombines TRBV28 with TRBJ1-1; D possibly corresponds to TRBD1 (5 bases). Germline V CDR1 and CDR2: MDHEN, SYDVKM. There are 14 residues in the CDR3. The ends were cut back, 7 bases at V and 1 base at J, with 13 bases in the middle. The CDR3 is CASTPGGSNTEAFF. For the CDR3, the DNA is TGTGCCAGCACCCCTGGGGGGTCGAACACTGAAGCTTTCTTT. The full variable domain, in which reference TRBV28 and TRBJ1-1 provide the parts outside the CDR3, is DVKVTQSSRYLVKRTGEKVFLECVQDMDHENMFWYRQDPGLGLRLIYFSYDVKMKEKGDIPEGYSVSREKKERFSLILESASTNQTSMYLCASTPGGSNTEAFFGQGTRLTVV.

The chain links TRBV27 to TRBJ2-2; 14 bases match TRBD2. CDR3 size: 18 residues. The germline gives CDR1 MNHEY, CDR2 SMNVEV (reference sequence). Losses at the gene ends were 3 bases for V and 6 bases for J; bases not matched to a gene: 9. In nucleotides, the CDR3 is TGTGCCAGCAGTTTTCGGACTAGCGGGAGGCTACTACCCGGGGAGCTGTTTTTT. This translates into CASSFRTSGRLLPGELFF.

This chain joins TRBV2 and TRBJ1-2, with 7 bases aligning to TRBD1. Germline lookup yields CDR1 SNHLY and CDR2 FYNNEI. J gave up 8 bases and V 5 bases, and 8 bases lay outside the gene matches. This CDR3 has 13 residues. The CDR3 bases are TGTGCCAGCAGTCGACAGGGTTCTGGCGGCTACACCTTC. Its protein product is CASSRQGSGGYTF.

This chain links TRBV2 with TRBJ2-7, with TRBD1 matching 8 bases. This CDR3 is 13 amino acids long. Germline assignment: CDR1 SNHLY and CDR2 FYNNEI. V shed 8 bases, J shed 2 bases, and the junction held 5 bases outside the gene matches. This CDR3 is CASGQGNPYEQYF. The CDR3 nucleotides read TGTGCCAGCGGACAGGGTAACCCCTACGAGCAGTACTTC.

The chain recombines TRBV6-5 with TRBJ1-4, with D hard to call. The CDR3 extends over 11 amino acids. V was trimmed by 7 bases and J by 7 bases, leaving 7 bases between them. Germline V CDR1 and CDR2: MNHEY, SVGAGI. CDR3 sequence: CASTGVEKLFF. CDR3 DNA: TGTGCCAGCACCGGAGTTGAAAAACTGTTTTTT.

The rearrangement links TRBV2 to TRBJ1-2; the D gene is possibly TRBD1 (6 bases). Between the trimmed V and J ends, which lost 2 bases and 4 bases, there was a span of 14 bases. This CDR3 comprises 15 residues. Germline CDR1 is SNHLY and CDR2 is FYNNEI. This CDR3 is CASSETRTVPYGYTF. CDR3 DNA: TGTGCCAGCAGTGAAACAAGGACAGTCCCCTATGGCTACACCTTC.

This chain connects TRBV18 to TRBJ2-3; 7 bases are shared with TRBD2. CDR1 is KGHSH, CDR2 LQKENI, per germline. Trimming cost V 6 bases and J 10 bases; bases outside gene matches: 4. This CDR3 is built from 11 residues. The CDR3 loop reads CASSPGGAQYF. The CDR3 nucleotides are TGTGCCAGCTCCCCGGGGGGAGCGCAGTATTTT. Using reference TRBV18 and TRBJ2-3 for the parts outside the CDR3, the full variable domain is NAGVMQNPRHLVRRRGQEARLRCSPMKGHSHVYWYRQLPEEGLKFMVYLQKENIIDESGMPKERFSAEFPKEGPSILRIQQVVRGDSAAYFCASSPGGAQYFGPGTRLTVL.

The V call is TRBV24-1, the J call TRBJ2-3; 7 bases fit TRBD2. The J segment lost 0 bases and the V segment lost 1 base, leaving 3 bases of the junction unmatched. The CDR3 is 16 amino acids. Germline values: CDR1 KGHDR, CDR2 SFDVKD. DNA of the CDR3: TGTGCCACCAGTGATTTAGCGGGATCTAGCACAGATACGCAGTATTTT. Its translation is CATSDLAGSSTDTQYF.

The chain recombines TRBV4-1 with TRBJ2-7; 7 positions agree with TRBD2. After removal of 0 bases from V and 1 base from J, the junction contained 6 bases not matched to a gene. CDR3 length: 16 amino acids. Germline loops: CDR1 MGHRA, CDR2 YSYEKL. CDR3 amino acids: CASSQDPRLASYEQYF. As DNA, the CDR3 is TGCGCCAGCAGCCAAGATCCCCGACTAGCTTCCTACGAGCAGTACTTC.

The chain joins TRBV18 to TRBJ2-2; D unresolved. Trimming took off 4 bases at V and 0 bases at J, with 9 bases between the two ends. This CDR3 is 15 amino acids long. The germline CDR1 and CDR2 sequences are KGHSH and LQKENI. The DNA of the CDR3 is TGTGCCAGCTCACAGAGTGTACCGAACACCGGGGAGCTGTTTTTT. Translated, it gives CASSQSVPNTGELFF. The full variable domain, rest sourced from reference TRBV18 and TRBJ2-2, is NAGVMQNPRHLVRRRGQEARLRCSPMKGHSHVYWYRQLPEEGLKFMVYLQKENIIDESGMPKERFSAEFPKEGPSILRIQQVVRGDSAAYFCASSQSVPNTGELFFGEGSRLTVL.

A remark on this clone: The sample contains more than one DNA sequence encoding this CDR3. The chain is built from TRBV19 and TRBJ2-1; D possibly corresponds to TRBD2 (5 bases). This CDR3 region has 13 residues. The V gene's germline CDR1 is LNHDA and CDR2 SQIVND (reference sequence). Deletions cut 6 bases from V and 3 bases from J, with 9 bases between. The CDR3 DNA is TGTGCCAGTAGCCCTCGGGGCTACAATGAGCAGTTCTTC. This codes for CASSPRGYNEQFF.

The gene calls are TRBV12-3 or TRBV12-4 and TRBJ2-7, with D maybe TRBD1 (5 bases). The CDR3 is made up of 13 amino acids. V was clipped by 0 bases and J by 7 bases, with 10 bases between them. CDR3 in DNA: TGTGCCAGCAGTTTAGCGGCGCAGGGAGAGCAGTACTTC. Its translation: CASSLAAQGEQYF.

This chain uses TRBV29-1 with TRBJ1-1, with D possibly being TRBD1 (5 bases). Germline V gives CDR1 SQVTM, CDR2 ANQGSEA. CDR3 length equals 13 residues. V was shortened by 8 bases and J by 3 bases, with 16 bases between the two germline ends. This CDR3 reads CSIQGFQDTEAFF. The DNA of the CDR3 is TGCAGCATCCAGGGTTTTCAGGACACTGAAGCTTTCTTT. The entire variable domain, with the rest obtained from reference TRBV29-1 and TRBJ1-1, is as follows: SAVISQKPSRDICQRGTSLTIQCQVDSQVTMMFWYRQQPGQSLTLIATANQGSEATYESGFVIDKFPISRPNLTFSTLTVSNMSPEDSSIYLCSIQGFQDTEAFFGQGTRLTVV.

The chain carries TRBV3-1 (or the pseudogene TRBV3-2) and TRBJ1-5, with 7 bases aligning to TRBD1. After removal of 6 bases from V and 0 bases from J, the junction contained 5 bases not matched to a gene. The CDR3 covers 15 residues. Germline assignment: CDR1 LGHDT and CDR2 YNNKEL (reference sequence). CDR3 region: CASSVGGGSNQPQHF. CDR3 nucleotides: TGTGCCAGCAGTGTAGGGGGCGGTAGCAATCAGCCCCAGCATTTT.